This T cell receptor (beta chain) was documented in a study of blood T cell repertoires in COVID-19. CDR1 and CDR2 (germline): LGHNT, FRNRAP. This CDR3 contains 18 residues. Trimming at V came to 7 bases and at J to 5 bases, leaving 17 bases not matched to a gene. The age range of participants was about 18 to 89 years, with residence in about 25 US areas. Grouping used clinical history reported by participants in a survey and questionnaire. Generated by immunoSEQ multiplex PCR, the TCRdb table keeps only in-frame clones and is missing some. The table records 150,000 to 200,000 clones, about four fifths of them present only once.

The source of this sequence is a man between 60 and 75 years old who had recovered from COVID-19. The J gene is TRBJ2-5, the V gene TRBV12-5; 12 nucleotides line up with TRBD1. The specimen was PBMCs or T cells enriched from blood (not recorded which). The CDR3: CASALPFRDRGRLETQYF. The CDR3 DNA sequence: TGTGCTAGTGCCCTTCCCTTCCGGGACAGGGGGCGCTTGGAGACCCAGTACTTC.